A selection of T cell receptor beta chains follows, all from one sample in a study of identical twins. TCRdb analysed the 5' RACE reads with MiXCR anew, one entry per CDR3 protein. The sample lists a few hundred thousand distinct CDR3 sequences; 10% to 15% were seen once. These records were also assigned to another study, of yellow fever vaccine responses in identical twins.

Sequencing was performed on CD8+ T cells sorted from blood. All receptors derive from a woman under 30 in good health. CDR3s include the opening cysteine and the closing phenylalanine or tryptophan. A D gene is named only where the DNA matches it firmly. Rows may omit the clone size; those that give it use once, few, many or a size class.

j_gene: TRBJ1-2
v_gene: TRBV10-3
d_gene: NA
abundance: few
CDR3nt: TGTGCCATCAGTCCGCAGTCTAACTATGGCTACACCTTC
CDR3aa: CAISPQSNYGYTF

j_gene: TRBJ2-5
v_gene: TRBV20-1
d_gene: TRBD2
abundance: NA
CDR3nt: TGCAGTGCTAGAGGGACTAGCGGGGGCCCCGTGGAGACCCAGTACTTC
CDR3aa: CSARGTSGGPVETQYF

j_gene: TRBJ2-7
v_gene: TRBV12-3/TRBV12-4
d_gene: NA
abundance: few
CDR3nt: TGTGCCAGCAGTGGGGGACTCTCCTACGAGCAGTACTTC
CDR3aa: CASSGGLSYEQYF

j_gene: TRBJ2-1
v_gene: TRBV27
d_gene: NA
abundance: NA
CDR3nt: TGTGCCAGCATGAGTGGGGTCTCCTACAATGAGCAGTTCTTC
CDR3aa: CASMSGVSYNEQFF

j_gene: TRBJ2-1
v_gene: TRBV2
d_gene: NA
abundance: few
CDR3nt: TGTGCCAGCACAACAGGCGTGGGGGATGAGCAGTTCTTC
CDR3aa: CASTTGVGDEQFF

j_gene: TRBJ2-6
v_gene: TRBV11-2
d_gene: NA
abundance: few
CDR3nt: TGTGCCAGCAGCGTGGGTAGTCAGTCTGGGGCCAACGTCCTGACTTTC
CDR3aa: CASSVGSQSGANVLTF

j_gene: TRBJ2-2
v_gene: TRBV12-3/TRBV12-4
d_gene: NA
abundance: many
CDR3nt: TGTGCCACAAGGGCGGCTACCGGGGAGCTGTTTTTT
CDR3aa: CATRAATGELFF

j_gene: TRBJ2-7
v_gene: TRBV7-9
d_gene: NA
abundance: NA
CDR3nt: TGTGCCAGCAGCGTACGGACACGACCCTACGAGCAGTACTTC
CDR3aa: CASSVRTRPYEQYF

j_gene: TRBJ2-1
v_gene: TRBV15
d_gene: NA
abundance: many
CDR3nt: TGTGCCACCAGCTTAGAACTCAATGAGCAGTTCTTC
CDR3aa: CATSLELNEQFF

j_gene: TRBJ2-5
v_gene: TRBV7-6
d_gene: NA
abundance: few
CDR3nt: TGTGCCAGCAGCTTAGAAGGAGGGCTGTACCAAGAGACCCAGTACTTC
CDR3aa: CASSLEGGLYQETQYF

j_gene: TRBJ2-4
v_gene: TRBV14
d_gene: NA
abundance: few
CDR3nt: TGTGCCAGCAGCCCGAGGACGGGAGCAGCCAAAAACATTCAGTACTTC
CDR3aa: CASSPRTGAAKNIQYF

j_gene: TRBJ2-2
v_gene: TRBV2
d_gene: TRBD1
abundance: NA
CDR3nt: TGTGCCAGCAGCCAGGGGGCTACATGGACCGGGGAGCTGTTTTTT
CDR3aa: CASSQGATWTGELFF

j_gene: TRBJ2-1
v_gene: TRBV7-3
d_gene: TRBD2
abundance: few
CDR3nt: TGTGCCAGCAGCCCCTTTAGCGGGCAGAATAATGAGCAGTTCTTC
CDR3aa: CASSPFSGQNNEQFF

j_gene: TRBJ2-7
v_gene: TRBV12-3/TRBV12-4
d_gene: TRBD2
abundance: many
CDR3nt: TGTGCCAGCAGGCCGAGCGGGGCCCCCTACGAGCAGTACTTC
CDR3aa: CASRPSGAPYEQYF

j_gene: TRBJ2-1
v_gene: TRBV7-9
d_gene: TRBD1
abundance: NA
CDR3nt: TGTGCCAGCAGCCATATTGACAGGGGCGATGAGCAGTTCTTC
CDR3aa: CASSHIDRGDEQFF

j_gene: TRBJ1-1
v_gene: TRBV29-1
d_gene: NA
abundance: NA
CDR3nt: TGCAGCGTTGAATTGGGGGCCGAGACTTTCTTT
CDR3aa: CSVELGAETFF

j_gene: TRBJ2-7
v_gene: TRBV2
d_gene: TRBD1
abundance: few
CDR3nt: TGTGCCAGCAGCCCCGTGTTGACAGGGGCCTACGAGCAGTACTTC
CDR3aa: CASSPVLTGAYEQYF

j_gene: TRBJ2-7
v_gene: TRBV28
d_gene: NA
abundance: NA
CDR3nt: TGTGCCAGCAGTTTACCGAGTGGGTACGAGCAGTACTTC
CDR3aa: CASSLPSGYEQYF

j_gene: TRBJ1-2
v_gene: TRBV6-5
d_gene: NA
abundance: NA
CDR3nt: TGTGCCAGCAGTTATGGGCCGGGAATCTATGGCTACACCTTC
CDR3aa: CASSYGPGIYGYTF

j_gene: TRBJ2-1
v_gene: TRBV24-1
d_gene: NA
abundance: few
CDR3nt: TGTGCCACCAGTGATAACGACAGAGGGGGCTACAATGAGCAGTTCTTC
CDR3aa: CATSDNDRGGYNEQFF

j_gene: TRBJ2-3
v_gene: TRBV3-1
d_gene: TRBD2
abundance: few
CDR3nt: TGTGCCAGCAGCCAAGATTTGTCAGCGGGAGAAACGCAGTATTTT
CDR3aa: CASSQDLSAGETQYF

j_gene: TRBJ2-7
v_gene: TRBV28
d_gene: NA
abundance: few
CDR3nt: TGTGCCAGCAGTTTCTGGGGAAGGAGGAACGAGCAGTACTTC
CDR3aa: CASSFWGRRNEQYF

j_gene: TRBJ2-1
v_gene: TRBV19
d_gene: TRBD2
abundance: NA
CDR3nt: TGTGCCAGTAGCGGGACTAGCGGGAGGGGGCATGAGCAGTTCTTC
CDR3aa: CASSGTSGRGHEQFF

j_gene: TRBJ2-1
v_gene: TRBV7-9
d_gene: NA
abundance: NA
CDR3nt: TGTGCCAGCAGCTTAGCTTCAGCGATAAAGGAGCAGTTCTTC
CDR3aa: CASSLASAIKEQFF

j_gene: TRBJ2-3
v_gene: TRBV20-1
d_gene: NA
abundance: NA
CDR3nt: TGCAGTGCTAGAGATCCTAAAGCGACCTCTAGCACAGATACGCAGTATTTT
CDR3aa: CSARDPKATSSTDTQYF

j_gene: TRBJ1-5
v_gene: TRBV6-1
d_gene: NA
abundance: NA
CDR3nt: TGTGCCAGCAGAAGATTTAGCAATCAGCCCCAGCATTTT
CDR3aa: CASRRFSNQPQHF

j_gene: TRBJ2-1
v_gene: TRBV25-1
d_gene: TRBD2
abundance: few
CDR3nt: TGTGCCAGCAGTGAAAAGCTTAGCGGGGACACCTACAATGAGCAGTTCTTC
CDR3aa: CASSEKLSGDTYNEQFF

j_gene: TRBJ2-1
v_gene: TRBV15
d_gene: TRBD2
abundance: NA
CDR3nt: TGTGCCACCAGCAGACTTAGCGGGGGGACCGACAATGAGCAGTTCTTC
CDR3aa: CATSRLSGGTDNEQFF

j_gene: TRBJ2-3
v_gene: TRBV7-8
d_gene: TRBD2
abundance: few
CDR3nt: TGTGCCAGCAGCAAGACTAGCGGGAGGGCCAGGGATACGCAGTATTTT
CDR3aa: CASSKTSGRARDTQYF

j_gene: TRBJ2-1
v_gene: TRBV5-5
d_gene: NA
abundance: NA
CDR3nt: TGTGCCAGCAGCTTTTCCCCGCCGGGCCTTGAATATGAGCAGTTCTTC
CDR3aa: CASSFSPPGLEYEQFF

j_gene: TRBJ1-2
v_gene: TRBV11-2
d_gene: NA
abundance: NA
CDR3nt: TGTGCCAGCAGCTTAGGTGGTTGGCAGGGATATGGCTACACCTTC
CDR3aa: CASSLGGWQGYGYTF

j_gene: TRBJ2-1
v_gene: TRBV18
d_gene: TRBD1
abundance: few
CDR3nt: TGTGCCAGCTCACAAGGACAGGGGGCCTGGGAGCAGTTCTTC
CDR3aa: CASSQGQGAWEQFF

j_gene: TRBJ2-7
v_gene: TRBV6-1
d_gene: TRBD1
abundance: few
CDR3nt: TGTGCCAGCAGTGCGGGCAGGGGGCTTATGTACGAGCAGTACTTC
CDR3aa: CASSAGRGLMYEQYF

j_gene: TRBJ1-1
v_gene: TRBV7-9
d_gene: NA
abundance: NA
CDR3nt: TGTGCCAGCAGCTTGGGGTCGTCTGAAGCTTTCTTT
CDR3aa: CASSLGSSEAFF

j_gene: TRBJ1-5
v_gene: TRBV4-1
d_gene: NA
abundance: few
CDR3nt: TGCGCCAGCAGCCAAGTCCGACAGCAGCCCCAGCATTTT
CDR3aa: CASSQVRQQPQHF

j_gene: TRBJ2-1
v_gene: TRBV19
d_gene: NA
abundance: NA
CDR3nt: TGTGCCAGTACGGGGGTGAGGGCTGAGCAGTTCTTC
CDR3aa: CASTGVRAEQFF

j_gene: TRBJ2-2
v_gene: TRBV5-1
d_gene: NA
abundance: many
CDR3nt: TGCGCCAGCAGCCTTAGCGGATACACCGGGGAGCTGTTTTTT
CDR3aa: CASSLSGYTGELFF

j_gene: TRBJ2-2
v_gene: TRBV15
d_gene: TRBD1
abundance: NA
CDR3nt: TGTGCCACCAGCAGCCGACCGGGGGACAGGGCGTACACCGGGGAGCTGTTTTTT
CDR3aa: CATSSRPGDRAYTGELFF

j_gene: TRBJ2-5
v_gene: TRBV5-1
d_gene: NA
abundance: NA
CDR3nt: TGCGCCAGCAGCTTGGAGGCGGTCGCGTACCAAGAGACCCAGTACTTC
CDR3aa: CASSLEAVAYQETQYF

j_gene: TRBJ2-1
v_gene: TRBV27
d_gene: TRBD2
abundance: NA
CDR3nt: TGTGCCAGCAGTTTAATGGCTGAGCGGGGCTACGACAATGAGCAGTTCTTC
CDR3aa: CASSLMAERGYDNEQFF

j_gene: TRBJ2-7
v_gene: TRBV7-8
d_gene: NA
abundance: few
CDR3nt: TGTGCCAGCAGCTTAGGTTTGATCGGGCAGGGAAGGTACGAGCAGTACTTC
CDR3aa: CASSLGLIGQGRYEQYF

j_gene: TRBJ2-7
v_gene: TRBV12-3/TRBV12-4
d_gene: NA
abundance: many
CDR3nt: TGTGCCAGCAGTTTTTTTGGAGGGAGCTCCTACGAGCAGTACTTC
CDR3aa: CASSFFGGSSYEQYF

j_gene: TRBJ2-5
v_gene: TRBV3-1
d_gene: NA
abundance: few
CDR3nt: TGTGCCAGCAGCCCCCAGGGGGGCTTGTACCAAGAGACCCAGTACTTC
CDR3aa: CASSPQGGLYQETQYF

j_gene: TRBJ2-1
v_gene: TRBV15
d_gene: NA
abundance: NA
CDR3nt: TGTGCCACCAGCAGAGATTCTGAAGCGAATGAGCAGTTCTTC
CDR3aa: CATSRDSEANEQFF

j_gene: TRBJ2-7
v_gene: TRBV28
d_gene: TRBD2
abundance: NA
CDR3nt: TGTGCCAGCCTTGCCCTAGCGGGAGGGCCTGGGGAGCAGTACTTC
CDR3aa: CASLALAGGPGEQYF

j_gene: TRBJ2-3
v_gene: TRBV3-1
d_gene: NA
abundance: many
CDR3nt: TGTGCCAGCAGCTCCGACCTAGCGTTCCCCACAGATACGCAGTATTTT
CDR3aa: CASSSDLAFPTDTQYF

j_gene: TRBJ2-7
v_gene: TRBV27
d_gene: TRBD2
abundance: few
CDR3nt: TGTGCCAGCAGTTTATCTTTACGGGGGGGCTCCTACGAGCAGTACTTC
CDR3aa: CASSLSLRGGSYEQYF

j_gene: TRBJ1-2
v_gene: TRBV7-9
d_gene: NA
abundance: few
CDR3nt: TGTGCCAGCAGCCCACTGGACAAAGACTATGGCTACACCTTC
CDR3aa: CASSPLDKDYGYTF

j_gene: TRBJ2-7
v_gene: TRBV12-3/TRBV12-4
d_gene: NA
abundance: many
CDR3nt: TGTGCCAGCAGCGGGGACAACGCTGCCGAGCAGTACTTC
CDR3aa: CASSGDNAAEQYF

j_gene: TRBJ2-5
v_gene: TRBV20-1
d_gene: NA
abundance: few
CDR3nt: TGCAGTGCTAGTCGGCCAAACTTCCAAGAGACCCAGTACTTC
CDR3aa: CSASRPNFQETQYF

j_gene: TRBJ2-7
v_gene: TRBV6-1
d_gene: TRBD1
abundance: NA
CDR3nt: TGTGCCAGCAGAACCCGGACAGGAGGATACGAGCAGTACTTC
CDR3aa: CASRTRTGGYEQYF

j_gene: TRBJ2-1
v_gene: TRBV28
d_gene: TRBD1
abundance: many
CDR3nt: TGTGCCAGCAGTTTAGGGGACAGGGGCTACAATGAGCAGTTCTTC
CDR3aa: CASSLGDRGYNEQFF

j_gene: TRBJ2-2
v_gene: TRBV6-1
d_gene: NA
abundance: few
CDR3nt: TGTGCCAGCAGTGTCTCAGGGGATACCGGGGAGCTGTTTTTT
CDR3aa: CASSVSGDTGELFF

j_gene: TRBJ2-7
v_gene: TRBV7-8
d_gene: NA
abundance: NA
CDR3nt: TGTGCCAGCAGCCTCCTAACCACAGGGTACGAGCAGTACTTC
CDR3aa: CASSLLTTGYEQYF

j_gene: TRBJ2-7
v_gene: TRBV28
d_gene: NA
abundance: NA
CDR3nt: TGTGCCAGCAGTTTTCGTCCGCCTAGCGAGCAGTACTTC
CDR3aa: CASSFRPPSEQYF

j_gene: TRBJ2-1
v_gene: TRBV27
d_gene: NA
abundance: few
CDR3nt: TGTGCCAGCAGTTCCCCTAGGGAGCAGTTCTTC
CDR3aa: CASSSPREQFF

j_gene: TRBJ2-1
v_gene: TRBV10-2
d_gene: TRBD2
abundance: few
CDR3nt: TGCGCCAGCAGCGTCGGGACTAGCGGAAACAATGAGCAGTTCTTC
CDR3aa: CASSVGTSGNNEQFF

j_gene: TRBJ1-1
v_gene: TRBV9
d_gene: NA
abundance: NA
CDR3nt: TGTGCCAGCAGCCTTGGGACAAAGGGTGAAGCTTTCTTT
CDR3aa: CASSLGTKGEAFF

j_gene: TRBJ2-5
v_gene: TRBV24-1
d_gene: TRBD1
abundance: few
CDR3nt: TGTGCCACCAGTGATACCGGACGGGACAGGGCCGCGGAGACCCAGTACTTC
CDR3aa: CATSDTGRDRAAETQYF